The 21 T cell receptor beta chains below come from one sample, sequenced in a study of T cells expressing NK-cell markers. TCRdb reprocessed the 5' RACE reads and reports one entry per CDR3 protein, with no DNA. The sample has about 120,000 distinct CDR3 sequences. Sequenced: blood T cells: a sorted CD56 or NKG2C T cell subset, CD4+ or CD8+ T cells, or bulk PBMC T cells (not recorded which). All receptors derive from a woman between 18 and 75 years old in good health.

The rearrangement links TRBV7-2 to TRBJ2-1; the TRBD2 assignment by TCRdb is unverifiable without DNA. This CDR3 spans 15 amino acids. Germline V gives CDR1 SGHTA, CDR2 FQGNSA. The CDR3 reads CAAQGRASGRNEQFF.

The chain recombines TRBV28 with TRBJ2-5; the D call of TRBD2 rests on TCRdb alone, since no DNA is present to check it. The CDR3 runs 15 residues. The germline V gene encodes CDR1 MDHEN and CDR2 SYDVKM. The CDR3 region is CASSSRAGGLETQYF. The full variable domain, with the rest looked up from reference TRBV28 and TRBJ2-5, is DVKVTQSSRYLVKRTGEKVFLECVQDMDHENMFWYRQDPGLGLRLIYFSYDVKMKEKGDIPEGYSVSREKKERFSLILESASTNQTSMYLCASSSRAGGLETQYFGPGTRLLVL.

The V and J genes are TRBV4-3 and TRBJ1-1; the TRBD1 assignment by TCRdb is unverifiable without DNA. In germline, CDR1 is LGHNA, CDR2 YSLEER. This CDR3 is built from 14 residues. CDR3 sequence reads: CASSQDRTSGEAFF.

The rearrangement uses TRBV10-2 and TRBJ1-5; TCRdb indicates TRBD1, and absent DNA this call remains unverified. The CDR3 extends over 14 amino acids. CDR1 and CDR2 from the germline V gene are WSHSY and SAAADI. This chain's CDR3 is CATSDRVDNQPQHF.

This chain connects TRBV4-3 to TRBJ1-2; TCRdb designates TRBD1, a call that cannot be tested without DNA. From germline, CDR1 is LGHNA and CDR2 YSLEER. The CDR3 extends over 15 amino acids. CDR3: CASSQKDGGALGYTF.

This chain connects TRBV7-2 to TRBJ2-3; TCRdb lists TRBD1, though no DNA is available to test this call. CDR1 is SGHTA, CDR2 FQGNSA, per germline. CDR3 length equals 14 residues. The CDR3 loop is CASSAGQGVDTQYF.

V is TRBV15 and J is TRBJ2-3. CDR1 is LNHNV, CDR2 YYDKDF, per germline (reference sequence). CDR3 length equals 13 residues. The CDR3: CATSSGDTDTQYF.

The chain is built from TRBV20-1 and TRBJ2-3; TCRdb's D gene call, TRBD2, goes unchecked for lack of DNA. The CDR3 is 15 residues long. Germline V CDR1 and CDR2: DFQATT, SNEGSKA (reference sequence). The CDR3 loop reads CSARASGGSTDTQYF.

J is TRBJ1-1 and V is TRBV3-1; the D call of TRBD1 rests on TCRdb alone, since no DNA is present to check it. This CDR3 contains 15 residues. CDR1 is LGHDT, CDR2 YNNKEL, per germline (reference sequence). The CDR3 here is CASSQAPEMNTEAFF. Complete variable domain (other parts from reference TRBV3-1 and TRBJ1-1): DTAVSQTPKYLVTQMGNDKSIKCEQNLGHDTMYWYKQDSKKFLKIMFSYNNKELIINETVPNRFSPKSPDKAHLNLHINSLELGDSAVYFCASSQAPEMNTEAFFGQGTRLTVV.

V and J are TRBV4-3 and TRBJ2-7; TCRdb's D call of TRBD2 is untestable without DNA. CDR1 is LGHNA, CDR2 YSLEER, per germline. CDR3 length equals 15 residues. CDR3 loop: CASSQGLAGESEQYF.

This rearrangement joins TRBV29-1 to TRBJ2-3; the TCRdb call, TRBD1, lacks DNA for checking. The CDR3 totals 13 residues. The germline CDR1 and CDR2 sequences are SQVTM and ANQGSEA. CDR3: CSVGQGVGDTQYF.

The chain recombines TRBV5-1 with TRBJ1-2. The CDR3 length is 12 residues. Germline CDR1 SGHRS, CDR2 YFSETQ. CDR3 sequence reads: CASSLAPGGYTF.

The chain has TRBV4-1 and TRBJ2-3; TCRdb names TRBD2, which stays unverified in the absence of DNA. The CDR3 sequence is 16 residues long. CDR1 and CDR2 (germline): MGHRA, YSYEKL. This CDR3 is CASSQTTSGGLDTQYF.

The rearrangement uses TRBV29-1 and TRBJ2-3; TCRdb reports TRBD2, a call that lacks DNA to check it against. Germline CDR1 reads SQVTM; CDR2 reads ANQGSEA. The CDR3 loop spans 14 amino acids. The chain's CDR3 is CSVLPGLSTDTQYF.

This rearrangement joins TRBV5-5 to TRBJ1-1. CDR1 and CDR2 (germline): SGHKS, YYEKEE (reference sequence). The CDR3 spans 16 residues. CDR3 protein: CASSPTLVESNTEAFF.

The chain joins TRBV5-8 to TRBJ2-7; TCRdb returns TRBD2, unconfirmable since there is no DNA. Germline CDR1 SGHTS, CDR2 YDEGEE. CDR3 size: 16 residues. The CDR3 spells CASGPDGPGTYYEQYF.

The chain has TRBV30 and TRBJ2-2; TCRdb's D gene call, TRBD2, goes unchecked for lack of DNA. CDR3 length equals 17 residues. CDR1 is GTSNPN, CDR2 SVGIG, per germline (reference sequence). CDR3 loop: CAWSDTSSGSSTGELFF.

The gene calls are TRBV24-1 and TRBJ2-2; TCRdb indicates TRBD1, and absent DNA this call remains unverified. Germline V gene sequence: CDR1 KGHDR, CDR2 SFDVKD. The CDR3 spans 14 residues. The CDR3 reads CATSDPGATGELFF.

The gene calls are TRBV6-1 and TRBJ2-3; TCRdb outputs TRBD2, but without DNA this stays unchecked. Germline V gene lookup returns CDR1 MNHNS and CDR2 SASEGT. This CDR3 region has 15 residues. CDR3 sequence reads: CASSVQAGGTDTQYF.

V usage is TRBV11-2 and J usage is TRBJ2-1. Germline CDR1 is SGHAT and CDR2 is FQNNGV. The CDR3 runs 13 residues. The CDR3 loop reads CASSVRAPHEQFF.

CDR3 region: CASSLAGSFEAFF. This chain joins TRBV11-2 and TRBJ1-1. In germline, CDR1 is SGHAT, CDR2 FQNNGV. This CDR3 is 13 amino acids long.